Listed below are T cell receptor beta chains from one sample, sequenced in a study of regulatory T cells in long-lasting Graves disease. TCRdb re-derived calls from the multiplex PCR reads in MiXCR, one entry per CDR3 protein. Of 350,000 to 550,000 distinct CDR3 sequences in the sample, approximately 14% were seen once. The same specimen was also included in a second study, on T cells in Graves' hyperthyroidism and ophthalmopathy.

Sequencing was performed on peripheral blood mononuclear cells (PBMCs), taken at new diagnosis, from a patient treated with antithyroid drugs. These receptors were taken from a woman between 50 and 59 years old with Graves disease. CDR3s include the opening cysteine and the closing phenylalanine or tryptophan. A D gene is named only where the DNA matches it firmly. Only some rows state a clone size, as once, few, many or a class for expanded clones.

size,D,V,J,DNA,CDR3
NA,TRBD2,TRBV20-1,TRBJ2-5,TGCAGTGCCCCCTCGACTAGCGGGAAAGAGACCCAGTACTTC,CSAPSTSGKETQYF
many,TRBD1,TRBV12-3/TRBV12-4,TRBJ2-7,TGTGCCAGCCGCACCGACGGGGGACAGGGCTTGTACGAGCAGTACTTC,CASRTDGGQGLYEQYF
NA,NA,TRBV27,TRBJ2-3,TGTGCCAGCAGCAAAGGGGTGAACACAGATACGCAGTATTTT,CASSKGVNTDTQYF
few,NA,TRBV6-1,TRBJ1-3,TGTGCCAGCAGTGAAGCAGCATCCACCTCTGGAAACACCATATATTTT,CASSEAASTSGNTIYF
NA,NA,TRBV6-5,TRBJ2-5,TGTGCCAGCAGTTACTCACAGTCAGGACAAAAGACCCAGTACTTC,CASSYSQSGQKTQYF
NA,NA,TRBV12-3/TRBV12-4,TRBJ1-5,TGTGCCAGCGGCCTGTCGGTTAGCAATCAGCCCCAGCATTTT,CASGLSVSNQPQHF
many,NA,TRBV7-3,TRBJ2-6,TGTGCCAGCAGCTTAAATCCTACCAGGCGGGCCGGGGCCAACGTCCTGACTTTC,CASSLNPTRRAGANVLTF
few,TRBD1,TRBV6-1,TRBJ2-5,TGTGCCAGCAGGCCCCTACGGACAGGGGGGATTGGAGAGACCCAGTACTTC,CASRPLRTGGIGETQYF
many,NA,TRBV2,TRBJ2-7,TGTGCCAGCACTCGTTCTCATCTTGGGGGAGTTTCGTCGGGCGAGCAGTACTTC,CASTRSHLGGVSSGEQYF
many,NA,TRBV5-1,TRBJ2-2,TGCGCCAGCAGCTTCCTCGCAGAGGGGGAGCTGTTTTTT,CASSFLAEGELFF
NA,NA,TRBV27,TRBJ1-1,TGTGCCAGCAGTCTGACAGTGAACACTGAAGCTTCCTTT,CASSLTVNTEASF
many,TRBD1,TRBV6-2/TRBV6-3,TRBJ1-1,TGTGCCAGCAGAAGGGCCAGGACAGGTTCCACTGAAGCTTTCTTT,CASRRARTGSTEAFF
many,NA,TRBV28,TRBJ1-2,TGTGCCAGCAGACAGACAGTTAACTATGGCTACACCTTC,CASRQTVNYGYTF
NA,TRBD1,TRBV29-1,TRBJ1-4,TGCAGCGTTTCCAGGACAGGTTCTGAAAAACTGTTTTTT,CSVSRTGSEKLFF
NA,TRBD1,TRBV6-5,TRBJ1-2,TGTGCCAGCAGTTACTTCAGGACAGGGCAGGATGGCTACGCCTTC,CASSYFRTGQDGYAF
many,NA,TRBV11-2,TRBJ2-7,TGTGCCAGCAGCTTAGCACCAGGGGCCCAACGTTCCTACGAGCAGTACTTC,CASSLAPGAQRSYEQYF
NA,TRBD1,TRBV12-3/TRBV12-4,TRBJ1-5,TGTGCCAGCAGAGACGGGACAGGGGGCGGATATCAGCCCCAGCATTTT,CASRDGTGGGYQPQHF
NA,NA,TRBV29-1,TRBJ2-7,TGCAGCGTTGTCTCTACCAAAGCCTCCTACGAGCAGTACTTC,CSVVSTKASYEQYF
many,TRBD1,TRBV24-1,TRBJ2-5,TGTGCCACCAGTGATTACGGGGACAGCGAGGCGACCCAGTACTTC,CATSDYGDSEATQYF
NA,NA,TRBV18,TRBJ1-2,TGTGCCAGCTCACCACAAGCAGGGCGTGACTATGGCTACACCTTC,CASSPQAGRDYGYTF
many,NA,TRBV28,TRBJ1-2,TGTGCCAGCTCAGTAGGGACCCAACCCTATGGCTACACCTTC,CASSVGTQPYGYTF
few,NA,TRBV20-1,TRBJ2-1,TGCAGCCCAGGGAAATTTTACAATGAGCAGTTCTTC,CSPGKFYNEQFF
many,NA,TRBV20-1,TRBJ2-7,TGCAGTGCACCGGGCACCTACGAGCAGTACTTC,CSAPGTYEQYF
few,NA,TRBV6-1,TRBJ2-4,TGTGCCAGCATGGGGGGCCTGGGGGGGAAAAACATTCAGTACTTC,CASMGGLGGKNIQYF
many,NA,TRBV18,TRBJ2-7,TGTGCCAGCCGGTCGGTCTTAGCCTACGAGCAGTACTTC,CASRSVLAYEQYF
few,NA,TRBV25-1,TRBJ2-1,TGTGCCAGCAGTGAGTCTCCTAGCGTTAATGAGCAGTTCTTC,CASSESPSVNEQFF
many,TRBD1,TRBV28,TRBJ2-7,TGTGCCAGCAGACGGGACAGCCCCTACGAGCAGTACTTC,CASRRDSPYEQYF
NA,TRBD1,TRBV4-2,TRBJ2-7,TGTGCCAGCAGCCAAGAACCCGGACAGGGTGTCCACGAGCAGTACTTC,CASSQEPGQGVHEQYF
many,TRBD2,TRBV3-1,TRBJ2-7,TGTGCCAGCACCCCGGGACTAGCGGGAGGGTCGCAAGAGCAGTACTTC,CASTPGLAGGSQEQYF
many,NA,TRBV6-2/TRBV6-3,TRBJ1-4,TGTGCCAGTCAGGACGGTGCAACTAATGAAAAACTGTTTTTT,CASQDGATNEKLFF
NA,NA,TRBV19,TRBJ2-2,TGTGCCAGTAGTATAGACTCAGGACGTACCGGGGAGCTGTTTTTT,CASSIDSGRTGELFF
few,NA,TRBV19,TRBJ2-3,TGTGCCAGTAGTAACTTGGTACAACCTACGCAGTATTTT,CASSNLVQPTQYF
many,TRBD1,TRBV18,TRBJ1-1,TGTGCCAGCTCAACCCGGACAGGGCTGAACACTGAAGCTTTCTTT,CASSTRTGLNTEAFF
many,TRBD1,TRBV13,TRBJ2-5,TGTGCCAGCAGCAAGGCGCCCGGACAGGGAGAGACCCAGTACTTC,CASSKAPGQGETQYF
few,TRBD2,TRBV20-1,TRBJ2-1,TGCAGTTCAAGCGGGAGAGGGTACAATGAGCAGTTCTTC,CSSSGRGYNEQFF
few,TRBD1,TRBV19,TRBJ2-1,TGTGCCAGTAGTCCACGGACAGGGATCTTCTTC,CASSPRTGIFF
many,TRBD1,TRBV29-1,TRBJ1-1,TGCAGCGGCGCCGGGACAGGGAACACTGAAGCTTTCTTT,CSGAGTGNTEAFF
few,NA,TRBV30,TRBJ2-5,TGTGCCTTAGGTGGGGGAGGAGAGACCCAGTACTTC,CALGGGGETQYF
many,NA,TRBV3-1,TRBJ1-1,TGTGCCAGCAGCCATTGGACAGCGAACACTGAAGCTTTCTTT,CASSHWTANTEAFF
many,TRBD1,TRBV4-1,TRBJ1-1,TGCGCCAGCAGCCATGAACAGGGGTCCGGCACTGAAGCTTTCTTT,CASSHEQGSGTEAFF
few,NA,TRBV19,TRBJ1-4,TGTGCCAGTAGTATGAGGGCCCTTGGGGAAAAACTGTTTTTT,CASSMRALGEKLFF
many,TRBD2,TRBV12-3/TRBV12-4,TRBJ2-7,TGTGCCAGCAGCCCACCGGGACTATTCTACGAGCAGTACTTC,CASSPPGLFYEQYF
many,TRBD2,TRBV2,TRBJ2-7,TGTGCCAGCAGACTCGAAGCGGGAGGATACTTC,CASRLEAGGYF
many,NA,TRBV7-2,TRBJ1-2,TGTGCCAGCAGCCCAGCCCTTGCGTATGGCTACACCTTC,CASSPALAYGYTF
few,NA,TRBV6-1,TRBJ2-7,TGTGCCAGCAGCGGGCTAGCCAACTACGAGCAGTACTTC,CASSGLANYEQYF
many,TRBD1,TRBV30,TRBJ1-5,TGTGCCTGGGATACCGGTTCAGGGGGCGAGCAGCCCCAGCATTTT,CAWDTGSGGEQPQHF
few,NA,TRBV18,TRBJ2-7,TGTGCCAGCTCAGGATCAGGGATCTACGAGCAGTACTTC,CASSGSGIYEQYF
few,NA,TRBV10-3,TRBJ1-5,TGTGCCATCAGTGAAGGGTATCAGCCCCAGCATTTT,CAISEGYQPQHF
NA,NA,TRBV6-1,TRBJ2-4,TGTGCCAGCAGGTCCGGGACCAAAAACATTCAGTACTTC,CASRSGTKNIQYF
many,NA,TRBV2,TRBJ1-2,TGTGCCAGCAGTGAAAGGGGAGGGATAGCTAACTATGGCTACACCTTC,CASSERGGIANYGYTF